These 29 T cell receptor beta chains came from one sample sequenced in a study of cytomegalovirus exposure and HLA in healthy donors. Amplification used 60 Vbeta primers and 13 Jbeta primers. The repertoire was sequenced with immunoSEQ multiplex PCR; TCRdb's copy has only in-frame clones and lacks some. The sample lists 90,000 to 140,000 clones, 70% to 75% occurring once. The material sequenced was PBMCs. These receptors were collected from a man in his forties or fifties in good health and CMV-seronegative.

V gene TRBV18 combines with J gene TRBJ2-3; TRBD1 agrees at 8 bases. After removal of 1 base from V and 4 bases from J, the junction contained 4 bases not matched to a gene. The CDR3 has 15 residues. Germline V gives CDR1 KGHSH, CDR2 LQKENI. CDR3 loop: CASSPRTGGADTQYF. The CDR3 coding sequence is TGTGCCAGCTCACCACGCACAGGGGGAGCAGATACGCAGTATTTT.

The chain recombines TRBV4-3 with TRBJ2-7; 11 bases match TRBD2. Trimming cost V 0 bases and J 5 bases; bases outside gene matches: 3. Looked up from germline, CDR1 is LGHNA and CDR2 is YSLEER. This CDR3 is 15 amino acids long. The CDR3 sequence: CASSQDSGGADEQYF. DNA of the CDR3: TGCGCCAGCAGCCAAGATAGCGGGGGGGCCGACGAGCAGTACTTC.

The rearrangement joins TRBV29-1 to TRBJ2-5; a possible D gene is TRBD1 (5 bases). Germline loops: CDR1 SQVTM, CDR2 ANQGSEA. The CDR3 sequence is 12 residues long. V lost 1 base and J lost 13, with 16 bases in between. The CDR3 bases are TGCAGCGTTGAAGGCACCAGGGAATGGCGGTACTTC. Encoded protein: CSVEGTREWRYF.

The CDR3 is CASSQFPGQPQHF. For the CDR3, the DNA is TGTGCCAGCAGCCAATTCCCCGGGCAGCCCCAGCATTTT. This chain joins TRBV14 and TRBJ1-5, with D uncertain. V lost 2 bases and J lost 7, with 9 bases in between. The CDR3 is 13 residues long. The germline V gene encodes CDR1 SGHDN and CDR2 FVKESK.

The chain carries TRBV6-1 and TRBJ1-2; D is uncertain. This CDR3 comprises 13 residues. The V end was cut by 1 base, the J end by 8 bases, with 11 bases between. Germline CDR1 and CDR2: MNHNS and SASEGT. CDR3 protein: CASSEGTLRGYTF. In nucleotides, the CDR3 is TGTGCCAGCAGTGAAGGAACCCTCCGGGGCTACACCTTC.

A note on this clone: This specimen includes other DNA sequences encoding the same CDR3. V gene TRBV9 combines with J gene TRBJ2-1; unclear D gene. The CDR3 is 16 amino acids. Germline values: CDR1 SGDLS, CDR2 YYNGEE. Trimming took off 4 bases at V and 4 bases at J, with 18 bases between the two ends. This CDR3 is CASSRRSNLGYNEQFF. Written as DNA, the CDR3 is TGTGCCAGCAGCAGACGAAGCAACCTAGGATACAATGAGCAGTTCTTC.

The chain is built from TRBV5-1 and TRBJ2-7; 11 bases are a match to TRBD2. V lost 0 bases to trimming and J lost 4 bases; unmatched junction nucleotides: 3. The germline V gene has CDR1 SGHRS and CDR2 YFSETQ. This CDR3 is 15 amino acids long. The CDR3: CASSLVVAGGYEQYF. DNA of the CDR3: TGCGCCAGCAGCTTGGTTGTAGCGGGAGGGTACGAGCAGTACTTC.

The rearrangement links TRBV7-9 to TRBJ2-3, with 11 bases fitting TRBD2. This CDR3 spans 15 amino acids. Trimming at V came to 1 base and at J to 5 bases, leaving 2 bases not matched to a gene. CDR1 and CDR2 from the germline V gene are SEHNR and FQNEAQ (reference sequence). In DNA form, the CDR3 reads TGTGCCAGCAGCTTAGAACTAGCGGGGGTAGATACGCAGTATTTT. Amino acid sequence: CASSLELAGVDTQYF.

The rearrangement joins TRBV5-6 to TRBJ1-4; the D gene is possibly TRBD1 (5 bases). The germline V and J ends were trimmed by 6 bases and 5 bases, with 11 bases remaining between them. Germline CDR1 reads SGHDT; CDR2 reads YYEEEE. CDR3 size: 13 residues. The chain's CDR3 is CASTRRGNEKLFF. CDR3 bases: TGTGCCAGCACCCGTCGGGGGAATGAAAAACTGTTTTTT. Full variable domain (outside the CDR3, taken from reference TRBV5-6 and TRBJ1-4): DAGVTQSPTHLIKTRGQQVTLRCSPKSGHDTVSWYQQALGQGPQFIFQYYEEEERQRGNFPDRFSGHQFPNYSSELNVNALLLGDSALYLCASTRRGNEKLFFGSGTQLSVL.

The V and J genes are TRBV4-1 and TRBJ1-1, with TRBD1 matching 9 bases. Trimming took 4 bases from V and 2 from J; bases not matched to a gene: 5. The CDR3 totals 15 residues. The germline CDR1 and CDR2 sequences are MGHRA and YSYEKL. CDR3 bases: TGCGCCAGCAGCCCTTCGGGACAGGGAAACACTGAAGCTTTCTTT. Protein: CASSPSGQGNTEAFF.

The genes are TRBV14 and TRBJ1-6, with unresolved D. The V gene's germline CDR1 is SGHDN and CDR2 FVKESK. The length of the CDR3 is 14 residues. V lost 4 bases and J lost 10, with 14 bases in between. CDR3 sequence: CASSLGVSRSPLHF. The DNA of the CDR3 is TGTGCCAGCAGCCTAGGCGTATCTAGATCACCCCTCCACTTT. Drawing the rest from reference TRBV14 and TRBJ1-6, the complete variable domain is EAGVTQFPSHSVIEKGQTVTLRCDPISGHDNLYWYRRVMGKEIKFLLHFVKESKQDESGMPNNRFLAERTGGTYSTLKVQPAELEDSGVYFCASSLGVSRSPLHFGNGTRLTVT.

The V call is TRBV5-4, the J call TRBJ1-1, with a possible D match to TRBD1 (6 bases). V lost 0 bases and J 7 bases, leaving 7 bases between the germline ends. Germline V gives CDR1 SGHNT, CDR2 YYREEE (reference sequence). This CDR3 region has 12 residues. CDR3 amino acids: CASSLARGEAFF. CDR3 nucleotides: TGTGCCAGCAGCTTGGCCAGGGGTGAAGCTTTCTTT.

The sample holds a few counts of this clone. V and J are TRBV15 and TRBJ1-6; D possibly corresponds to TRBD1 (6 bases). This CDR3 is built from 15 residues. Trimming stripped 1 base from V and 13 bases from J, with 17 bases between. Germline CDR1 LNHNV, CDR2 YYDKDF (reference sequence). The CDR3 reads CATSRAGTRPVPLHF. For the CDR3, the DNA is TGTGCCACCAGCAGAGCCGGGACACGACCGGTCCCCCTCCACTTT.

This clone was observed a few times. The CDR3: CASSVVGASTEQFF. The CDR3 region has the DNA TGTGCCAGCAGCGTAGTAGGGGCTTCTACGGAGCAGTTCTTC. The V and J genes are TRBV9 and TRBJ2-1, with a possible D match to TRBD1 (5 bases). The germline CDR1 and CDR2 sequences are SGDLS and YYNGEE. The V end was cut by 0 bases, the J end by 10 bases, with 14 bases between. The CDR3 spans 14 residues.

V and J are TRBV5-1 and TRBJ1-6; D call uncertain. Trimming shortened V by 1 base and J by 5 bases, and 7 bases separated the two germline ends. This CDR3 has 14 amino acids. Germline assignment: CDR1 SGHRS and CDR2 YFSETQ. The CDR3 loop is CASSLSINNSPLHF. The CDR3 nucleotides read TGCGCCAGCAGCTTGAGCATAAATAATTCACCCCTCCACTTT.

The chain is built from TRBV6-6 and TRBJ2-7, with a tentative D call TRBD1 (6 bases). CDR1 is MNHNY and CDR2 is SVGAGI in the germline V gene (reference sequence). The CDR3 is 13 amino acids. V was shortened by 7 bases and J by 2 bases, with 12 bases between the two germline ends. The CDR3 coding sequence is TGTGCCAGCACAAAAAAGGGGGCCTACGAGCAGTACTTC. This sequence encodes CASTKKGAYEQYF.

This clone was seen many times. This chain uses TRBV11-1 with TRBJ1-1; TRBD1 matches at 7 bases. The germline gives CDR1 SGHAT, CDR2 FQDESV (reference sequence). V lost 2 bases, J lost 0 bases, and 3 bases stayed unmatched. The length of the CDR3 is 15 residues. The CDR3 DNA reads as TGTGCCAGCAGCTTAAGGGACAGATTGAACACTGAAGCTTTCTTT. Translation: CASSLRDRLNTEAFF.

This clone was seen a few times. Here the CDR3 DNA reads TGTGCCAGCAGTCCAATGGGACAGGGGTCCCAGCCCCAGCATTTT. It specifies CASSPMGQGSQPQHF. The V gene is TRBV28, the J gene TRBJ1-5, with 10 bases identical to TRBD1. Germline assignment: CDR1 MDHEN and CDR2 SYDVKM. CDR3 length: 15 residues. J was trimmed by 7 bases and V by 5 bases; bases with no gene match: 8.

The rearrangement uses TRBV7-9 and TRBJ2-2, with TRBD2 matching 7 bases. The germline V gene has CDR1 SEHNR and CDR2 FQNEAQ (reference sequence). The CDR3 has 15 amino acids. V trimming: 5 bases; J trimming: 4 bases; junction bases outside the gene matches: 7. The CDR3 DNA follows: TGTGCCAGCAGCCATGAGGGAGGGCGCACCGGGGAGCTGTTTTTT. Protein product: CASSHEGGRTGELFF.

The CDR3 loop reads CASSPPDGTGYEQYF. The CDR3 DNA follows: TGTGCCAGCAGCCCCCCGGACGGGACAGGCTACGAGCAGTACTTC. The J gene is TRBJ2-7, the V gene TRBV7-2, with 8 bases lining up with TRBD1. The germline V gene has CDR1 SGHTA and CDR2 FQGNSA. V lost 5 bases, J lost 3 bases, and 9 bases stayed unmatched. CDR3 length: 15 residues.

The rearrangement uses TRBV1 and TRBJ2-3; TRBD2 reflects the table's D call only, with no check against the DNA. TRBV1 is a pseudogene locus. The CDR3 loop spans 17 amino acids. CDR3 residues: CTSSHPSAAPGTDTQYF. The DNA of the CDR3 is TGCACCAGCAGCCATCCCTCGGCAGCGCCGGGCACAGATACGCAGTATTTT.

This rearrangement joins TRBV9 to TRBJ1-1; tentative D call: TRBD1 (5 bases). V lost 0 bases and J lost 0, with 15 bases in between. From germline, CDR1 is SGDLS and CDR2 YYNGEE. This CDR3 is 17 amino acids long. The CDR3 loop reads CASSVDGGGEVNTEAFF. CDR3 nucleotide sequence: TGTGCCAGCAGCGTAGACGGCGGGGGGGAAGTGAACACTGAAGCTTTCTTT.

The genes are TRBV21-1 and TRBJ2-7; the table's D call, TRBD2, has no DNA check behind it. TRBV21-1 represents a pseudogene. The CDR3 extends over 11 amino acids. CDR3 coding DNA: TGTGCCAGCAGCAACCTTTACGAGCAGTACTTC. Amino acids: CASSNLYEQYF.

V gene TRBV18 combines with J gene TRBJ1-2; the D is unclear. In germline, CDR1 is KGHSH, CDR2 LQKENI. The CDR3 contains 12 residues. V was clipped by 5 bases and J by 2 bases, with 6 bases between them. CDR3 nucleotide sequence: TGTGCCAGCTCAGAGGAAAACTATGGCTACACCTTC. The encoded protein is CASSEENYGYTF.

The chain recombines TRBV30 with TRBJ2-5; a possible D gene is TRBD2 (8 bases). The V gene's germline CDR1 is GTSNPN and CDR2 SVGIG (reference sequence). This CDR3 spans 14 amino acids. Trimming removed 5 bases from V and 5 bases from J, with 18 bases in between. Written as DNA, the CDR3 is TGTGCCTGGGGAACGGGAGGGGGCTTCGAGACCCAGTACTTC. This sequence encodes CAWGTGGGFETQYF.

This clone showed up just once. The rearrangement links TRBV5-1 to TRBJ2-7; perhaps TRBD1 as D (5 bases). Germline V CDR1 and CDR2: SGHRS, YFSETQ. This CDR3 contains 16 residues. Trimming pared 0 bases from V and 5 bases from J, leaving 18 bases between. The CDR3 region is CASSLDSQGWRNEQYF. DNA for the CDR3: TGCGCCAGCAGCTTGGATTCGCAGGGCTGGCGTAACGAGCAGTACTTC.

The chain is built from TRBV7-8 and TRBJ1-4; D is unresolved. The germline CDR1 and CDR2 sequences are SGHVS and FQNEAQ. V was pared by 5 bases and J by 4 bases, with 11 bases between. The CDR3 sequence is 14 residues long. As DNA, the CDR3 is TGTGCCAGCAGCCCCACGGAGTTTAATGAAAAACTGTTTTTT. Protein product: CASSPTEFNEKLFF.

V and J are TRBV6-6 and TRBJ1-1; D may be TRBD1 (6 bases). The V and J ends lost 0 bases and 1 base respectively, with 12 bases between them. The CDR3 spans 16 residues. The germline V gene has CDR1 MNHNY and CDR2 SVGAGI (reference sequence). The DNA for the CDR3 is TGTGCCAGCAGTTACTCCCCAGGGGTCCCGAACACTGAAGCTTTCTTT. Its translation is CASSYSPGVPNTEAFF.

The chain couples TRBV28 to TRBJ2-7; D might be TRBD1 (6 bases). The V gene lost 2 bases and the J gene lost 9 bases, with 20 bases spanning the gap. Germline assignment: CDR1 MDHEN and CDR2 SYDVKM. The CDR3 extends over 15 amino acids. The CDR3 nucleotides are TGTGCCAGCAGTTTACCAACACTAACAGGGTCGGTGCAGTACTTC. This gives the protein CASSLPTLTGSVQYF.